This TCR beta chain was identified in a study of T cells after yellow fever vaccination. Germline lookup yields CDR1 SGHAT and CDR2 FQNNGV. CDR3 length: 16 residues. With V trimmed by 6 bases and J by 1 base, 7 bases remained unmatched. TCRdb fed the 5' RACE reads into MiXCR, producing one record per CDR3 protein. The data hold roughly 520,000 distinct CDR3 sequences, with 21% observed a single time. Sequences were derived from PBMCs, sampled roughly 20 days after the first yellow fever vaccination. The receptor was isolated from a man between 18 and 29 years old who received the YFV17D yellow fever vaccine. The chain recombines TRBV11-2 with TRBJ2-2; TRBD1 agrees at 8 bases. This CDR3 is CASSSLTGENTGELFF. Written as DNA, the CDR3 is TGTGCCAGCAGTTCTCTGACAGGGGAGAACACCGGGGAGCTGTTTTTT.